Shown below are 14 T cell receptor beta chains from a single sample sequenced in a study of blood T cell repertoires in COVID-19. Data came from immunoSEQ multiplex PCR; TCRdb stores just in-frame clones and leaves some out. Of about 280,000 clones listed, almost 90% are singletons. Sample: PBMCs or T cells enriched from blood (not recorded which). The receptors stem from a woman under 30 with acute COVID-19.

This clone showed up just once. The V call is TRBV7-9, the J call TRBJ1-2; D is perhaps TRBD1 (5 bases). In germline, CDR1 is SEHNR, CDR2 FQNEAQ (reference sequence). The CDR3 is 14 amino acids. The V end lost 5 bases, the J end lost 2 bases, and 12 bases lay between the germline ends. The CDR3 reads CASSPRRGNYGYTF. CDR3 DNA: TGTGCCAGCAGCCCACGCCGGGGGAACTATGGCTACACCTTC.

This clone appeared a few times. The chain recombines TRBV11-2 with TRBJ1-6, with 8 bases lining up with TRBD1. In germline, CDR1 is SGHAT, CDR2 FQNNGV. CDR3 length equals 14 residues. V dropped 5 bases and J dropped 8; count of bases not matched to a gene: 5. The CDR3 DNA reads TGTGCCAGCAGCCCAGGGGGCTGGGATTCACCCCTCCACTTT. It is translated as CASSPGGWDSPLHF.

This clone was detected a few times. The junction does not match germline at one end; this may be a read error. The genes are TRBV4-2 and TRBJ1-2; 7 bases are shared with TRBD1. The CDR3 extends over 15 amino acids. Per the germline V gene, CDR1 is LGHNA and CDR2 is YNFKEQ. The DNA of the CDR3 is TGTGCCAGCAGGCAAGGTACAGGGGAAAACTATGGCTACACCTTC. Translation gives CASRQGTGENYGYTF.

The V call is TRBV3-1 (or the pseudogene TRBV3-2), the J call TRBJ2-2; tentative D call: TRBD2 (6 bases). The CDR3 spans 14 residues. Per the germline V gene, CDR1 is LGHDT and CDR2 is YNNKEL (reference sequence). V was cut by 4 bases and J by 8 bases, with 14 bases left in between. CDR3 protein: CASSPLGSLGELFF. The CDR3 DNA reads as TGTGCCAGCAGCCCGCTCGGGAGTTTGGGGGAGCTGTTTTTT.

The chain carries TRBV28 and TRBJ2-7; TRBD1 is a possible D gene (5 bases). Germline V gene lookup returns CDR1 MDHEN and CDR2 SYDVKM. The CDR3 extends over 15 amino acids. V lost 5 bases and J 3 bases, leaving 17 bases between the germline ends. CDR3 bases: TGTGCCAGCAGTCTGGACGTCACAGGTTACTACGAGCAGTACTTC. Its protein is CASSLDVTGYYEQYF.

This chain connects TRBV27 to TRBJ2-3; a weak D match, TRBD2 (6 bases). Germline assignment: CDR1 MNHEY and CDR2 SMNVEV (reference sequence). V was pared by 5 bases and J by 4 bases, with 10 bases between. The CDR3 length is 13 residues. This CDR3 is CASSHGGADTQYF. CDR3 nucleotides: TGTGCCAGCAGTCACGGAGGGGCAGATACGCAGTATTTT.

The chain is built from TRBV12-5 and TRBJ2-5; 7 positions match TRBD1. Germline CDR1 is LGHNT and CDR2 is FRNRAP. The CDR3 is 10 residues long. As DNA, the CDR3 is TGTGGGGGACAGCCAGAGACCCAGTACTTC. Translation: CGGQPETQYF.

The CDR3 loop reads CASALLRGRNTGELFF. The CDR3 bases are TGTGCCAGCGCTTTACTTCGGGGGAGGAACACCGGGGAGCTGTTTTTT. The chain has TRBV28 and TRBJ2-2; tentative D call: TRBD2 (6 bases). The CDR3 is 16 amino acids. Germline CDR1 MDHEN, CDR2 SYDVKM. V was shortened by 8 bases and J by 1 base, with 17 bases between the two germline ends.

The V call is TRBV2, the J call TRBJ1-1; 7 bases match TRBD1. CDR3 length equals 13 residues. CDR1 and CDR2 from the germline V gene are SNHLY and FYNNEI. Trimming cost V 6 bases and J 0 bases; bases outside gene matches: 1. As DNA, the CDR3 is TGTGCCAGCAGGGGGACAGTGAACACTGAAGCTTTCTTT. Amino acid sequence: CASRGTVNTEAFF.

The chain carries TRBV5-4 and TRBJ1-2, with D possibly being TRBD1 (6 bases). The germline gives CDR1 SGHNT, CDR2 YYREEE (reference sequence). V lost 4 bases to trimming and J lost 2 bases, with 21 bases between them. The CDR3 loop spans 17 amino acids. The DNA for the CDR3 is TGTGCCAGCAGCAAGAGTTTGAGGGACAAAGAAAACTATGGCTACACCTTC. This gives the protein CASSKSLRDKENYGYTF. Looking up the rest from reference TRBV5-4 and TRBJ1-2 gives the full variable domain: ETGVTQSPTHLIKTRGQQVTLRCSSQSGHNTVSWYQQALGQGPQFIFQYYREEENGRGNFPPRFSGLQFPNYSSELNVNALELDDSALYLCASSKSLRDKENYGYTFGSGTRLTVV.

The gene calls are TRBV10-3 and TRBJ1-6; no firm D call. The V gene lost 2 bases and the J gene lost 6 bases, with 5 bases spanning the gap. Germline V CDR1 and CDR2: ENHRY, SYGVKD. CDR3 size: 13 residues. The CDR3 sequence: CAISEQVNSPLHF. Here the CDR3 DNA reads TGTGCCATCAGTGAGCAGGTTAATTCACCCCTCCACTTT.

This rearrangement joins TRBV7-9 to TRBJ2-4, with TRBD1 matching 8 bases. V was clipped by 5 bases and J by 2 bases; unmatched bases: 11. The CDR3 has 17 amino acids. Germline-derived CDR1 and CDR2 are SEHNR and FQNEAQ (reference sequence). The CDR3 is CASSPLGQGATKNIQYF. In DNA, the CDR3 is TGTGCCAGCAGCCCGTTGGGGCAGGGGGCAACCAAAAACATTCAGTACTTC.

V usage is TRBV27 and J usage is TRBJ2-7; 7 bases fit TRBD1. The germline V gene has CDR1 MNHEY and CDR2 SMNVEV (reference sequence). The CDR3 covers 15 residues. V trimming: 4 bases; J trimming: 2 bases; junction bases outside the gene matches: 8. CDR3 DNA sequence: TGTGCCAGCAGTTCCCCCCCCGACAGGGCCTACGAGCAGTACTTC. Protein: CASSSPPDRAYEQYF.

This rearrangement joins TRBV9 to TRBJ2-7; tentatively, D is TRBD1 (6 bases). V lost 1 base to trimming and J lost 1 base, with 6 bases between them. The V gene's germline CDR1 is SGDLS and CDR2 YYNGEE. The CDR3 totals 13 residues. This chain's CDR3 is CASSVTGSYEQYF. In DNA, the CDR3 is TGTGCCAGCAGCGTAACAGGGTCCTACGAGCAGTACTTC. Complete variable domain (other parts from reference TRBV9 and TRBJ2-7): DSGVTQTPKHLITATGQRVTLRCSPRSGDLSVYWYQQSLDQGLQFLIQYYNGEERAKGNILERFSAQQFPDLHSELNLSSLELGDSALYFCASSVTGSYEQYFGPGTRLTVT.